The 31 T cell receptor beta chains below come from one sample, sequenced in a study of regulatory T cells in long-lasting Graves disease (dated by TCRdb to the early 2020s). This specimen's time point label, interpreted: newly diagnosed GD, antithyroid drugs for less than 3 months. RNA was extracted from PBMCs in TRIzol for both TCR sequencing and RNA sequencing. The library was prepared using multiplex PCR. Instrument used: Illumina HiSeq 4000. TCR beta libraries were built with iRepertoire HTBI primers and Arm-PCR amplification of CDR3 regions. TCRdb cleaned the public reads at Q25 with fastp, built clones with MiXCR and kept in-frame beta chains. Here each entry gathers all rows of one CDR3 protein and keeps the most common genes and DNA. For this sample the table gives over 450,000 distinct CDR3 sequences, of which approximately 12% were detected only once. The ten largest clones represent roughly 9.3% of the sample.

These records were also assigned to another study, of T cells in Graves' hyperthyroidism and ophthalmopathy.

This specimen consisted of peripheral blood mononuclear cells (PBMCs), obtained at new diagnosis, from a patient treated with antithyroid drugs. These TCRs come from a woman in her twenties or thirties with Graves disease. Donor details come from another sample of the same person, matched by shared clones.

V is TRBV3-1 and J is TRBJ2-7, with 7 bases matching TRBD2. The CDR3 length is 13 residues. The germline gives CDR1 LGHDT, CDR2 YNNKEL (reference sequence). V gave up 5 bases and J gave up 5 bases; unmatched junction bases: 6. The chain's CDR3 is CASSSGTFNEQYF. The DNA of the CDR3 is TGTGCCAGCAGCAGCGGGACTTTCAACGAGCAGTACTTC.

This clonotype was observed many times. The genes are TRBV5-1 and TRBJ2-7; 8 bases align to TRBD1. There are 12 residues in the CDR3. Germline loops: CDR1 SGHRS, CDR2 YFSETQ. The V segment lost 2 bases and the J segment 6 bases; nucleotides outside the gene matches: 1. CDR3 amino acids: CASSFDRGEQYF. As DNA, the CDR3 is TGCGCCAGCAGCTTCGACAGGGGCGAGCAGTACTTC.

This clonotype was counted only a few times. This likely reflects a read error, since a far larger clone is one base away. This chain uses TRBV12-3 or TRBV12-4 with TRBJ2-1; the match to TRBD1 covers 10 bases. The CDR3 runs to 14 residues. The CDR3 loop reads CASARDRGIHEQSF. For the CDR3, the DNA is TGTGCCAGCGCCCGGGACAGGGGTATCCATGAGCAGTCCTTC.

This clonotype was recorded many times. The junction shows a germline mismatch at one end, possibly a read error. The V call is TRBV2, the J call TRBJ1-4; 7 bases fit TRBD1. Per the germline V gene, CDR1 is SNHLY and CDR2 is FYNNEI. The CDR3 is 13 amino acids. The CDR3 loop is CASREGTAEKLFF. Written as DNA, the CDR3 is TGTGCCAGCAGGGAAGGGACAGCAGAAAAACTGTTTTTT.

V gene TRBV6-5 combines with J gene TRBJ1-5; D might be TRBD1 (5 bases). Germline V gene lookup returns CDR1 MNHEY and CDR2 SVGAGI. The ends were cut back, 3 bases at V and 8 bases at J, with 8 bases in the middle. This CDR3 has 12 amino acids. The CDR3 is CASSYGGEPQHF. In DNA, the CDR3 is TGTGCCAGCAGTTATGGAGGGGAGCCCCAGCATTTT.

This chain uses TRBV5-1 with TRBJ2-7; D is uncertain. Deletions cut 5 bases from V and 4 bases from J, with 13 bases between. Looked up from germline, CDR1 is SGHRS and CDR2 is YFSETQ. This CDR3 contains 13 residues. Written as DNA, the CDR3 is TGCGCCAGCAGTGGGATAGCTGGGTACGAGCAGTACTTC. Its translation is CASSGIAGYEQYF.

A word on this clonotype: The junction departs from germline at one end; a sequencing error may be responsible. The chain combines TRBV7-2 with TRBJ2-7, with 9 bases matching TRBD1. The CDR3 extends over 13 amino acids. The germline CDR1 and CDR2 sequences are SGHTA and FQGNSA. The CDR3 reads CANSSGQGYEQYF. The DNA of the CDR3 is TGTGCCAACAGCTCGGGACAGGGCTACGAGCAGTACTTC.

This clonotype was recorded many times. The gene calls are TRBV30 and TRBJ2-7; TRBD2 aligns across 8 bases. Per the germline V gene, CDR1 is GTSNPN and CDR2 is SVGIG (reference sequence). The CDR3 runs 16 residues. The V gene end was trimmed by 2 bases and the J gene end by 3 bases; junction bases not matched to a gene: 12. The CDR3 coding sequence is TGTGCCTGGAGTTACGGGGCGGGAGGACTCTACTACGAGCAGTACTTC. It specifies CAWSYGAGGLYYEQYF.

This clonotype has more than one count but fewer than ten. The chain joins TRBV7-6 to TRBJ2-6; tentatively, D is TRBD1 (7 bases). V shed 0 bases and J shed 0 bases, with 15 bases lying between them. The CDR3 is 19 residues long. Looked up from germline, CDR1 is SGHVS and CDR2 is FNYEAQ. CDR3: CASSLALGTAGSGANVLTF. DNA of the CDR3: TGTGCCAGCAGCTTAGCGTTGGGGACAGCGGGCTCTGGGGCCAACGTCCTGACTTTC.

This clonotype was seen ten or more times. This sequence joins TRBV6-1 and TRBJ2-7; D may be TRBD2 (6 bases). V was shortened by 8 bases and J by 7 bases, with 6 bases between the two germline ends. The germline CDR1 and CDR2 sequences are MNHNS and SASEGT. The CDR3 consists of 9 residues. In DNA, the CDR3 is TGTGCCAGCGGGGGGGAGCAGTACTTC. Its protein product is CASGGEQYF.

This clonotype has only a few counts. The rearrangement joins TRBV28 to TRBJ1-6; D is ambiguous. The CDR3 consists of 12 residues. Trimming cost V 3 bases and J 11 bases, with 8 bases left between them. CDR1 is MDHEN, CDR2 SYDVKM, per germline. The CDR3 DNA reads TGTGCCAGCAGTTTTTCGGTTCCACCCCTCCACTTT. Encoded protein: CASSFSVPPLHF.

This clonotype came up many times. The chain joins TRBV6-5 to TRBJ2-1, with D unresolved. Germline lookup yields CDR1 MNHEY and CDR2 SVGAGI. V gave up 2 bases and J gave up 6 bases, with 14 bases separating them. The CDR3 runs to 15 residues. For the CDR3, the DNA is TGTGCCAGCAGTTACAAGGGAATGGGGATCAATGAGCAGTTCTTC. This encodes CASSYKGMGINEQFF.

This clonotype was detected ten times or more. The chain recombines TRBV28 with TRBJ1-2, with a possible D match to TRBD1 (6 bases). This CDR3 is 15 amino acids long. Germline V gene sequence: CDR1 MDHEN, CDR2 SYDVKM. V dropped 5 bases and J dropped 4 bases, with 17 bases sitting between them. The CDR3 DNA sequence: TGTGCCAGCAGTCCCAACGGGGGCTTGGGCTATGGCTACACCTTC. Its protein product is CASSPNGGLGYGYTF.

The V call is TRBV5-4, the J call TRBJ2-1; no clear D. This CDR3 has 14 amino acids. Deletions cut 0 bases from V and 5 bases from J, with 9 bases between. Germline V gene data show CDR1 as SGHNT and CDR2 as YYREEE (reference sequence). The CDR3 region is CASSLEPAHNEQFF. The DNA of the CDR3 is TGTGCCAGCAGCTTGGAGCCAGCCCACAATGAGCAGTTCTTC.

The gene calls are TRBV28 and TRBJ2-1; possibly TRBD2 for D (5 bases). The germline V and J ends were trimmed by 7 bases and 10 bases, with 14 bases remaining between them. CDR1 and CDR2 from the germline V gene are MDHEN and SYDVKM. The length of the CDR3 is 12 residues. For the CDR3, the DNA is TGTGCCAGCACTTCAAGCGGTTACGAGCAGTTCTTC. It codes for CASTSSGYEQFF.

This clonotype was observed a few times. The CDR3 carries no conserved terminal phenylalanine or tryptophan, so it likely arises from a read error. This chain connects TRBV2 to TRBJ2-1; D tentatively fits TRBD1 or TRBD2 (5 bases each). This CDR3 contains 12 residues. CDR1 is SNHLY and CDR2 is FYNNEI in the germline V gene. Deletions cut 7 bases from V and 8 bases from J, with 12 bases between. CDR3 in amino acids: CASKAVGDEQFL. CDR3 DNA: TGTGCCAGCAAGGCAGTGGGGGATGAGCAGTTCCTC.

This clonotype was recorded a few times. The junction does not match germline at one end; this may be a read error. The chain is built from TRBV11-3 and TRBJ1-3, with D unresolved. The CDR3 sequence is 17 residues long. Germline CDR1 and CDR2: SGHNT and YENEEA. The CDR3 bases are TGCGCCAGCAGCCCCATCGGGATTTCGACTTCTGGAAACACCATATATTTT. Protein sequence: CASSPIGISTSGNTIYF.

This clonotype appeared a few times. This chain links TRBV10-2 with TRBJ1-3; weak D call: TRBD1 (6 bases). CDR1 is WSHSY and CDR2 is SAAADI in the germline V gene. CDR3 size: 16 residues. V gave up 2 bases and J gave up 0 bases, with 11 bases separating them. CDR3 sequence: CASSEGGANSGNTIYF. The CDR3 coding sequence is TGCGCCAGCAGTGAGGGGGGGGCCAACTCTGGAAACACCATATATTTT.

This clonotype was seen many times. Here the CDR3 DNA reads TGTGCCAGCAGCTTCAGACACCAGCAGTACTTC. Amino acids: CASSFRHQQYF. The genes are TRBV7-2 and TRBJ2-7; D remains ambiguous. The germline V gene encodes CDR1 SGHTA and CDR2 FQGNSA. This CDR3 has 11 residues. V was shortened by 3 bases and J by 8 bases, with 8 bases between the two germline ends. Complete variable domain (other parts from reference TRBV7-2 and TRBJ2-7): GAGVSQSPSNKVTEKGKDVELRCDPISGHTALYWYRQSLGQGLEFLIYFQGNSAPDKSGLPSDRFSAERTGGSVSTLTIQRTQQEDSAVYLCASSFRHQQYFGPGTRLTVT.

There are a few counts of this clonotype. CDR3: CASSLDTRDTQYF. The CDR3 DNA is TGTGCCAGCAGCTTAGATACCCGAGATACGCAGTATTTT. This rearrangement joins TRBV7-8 to TRBJ2-3, with D hard to call. The CDR3 length is 13 residues. V lost 1 base and J 5 bases, leaving 7 bases between the germline ends. From germline, CDR1 is SGHVS and CDR2 FQNEAQ.

In this sample, this clonotype turned up many times. The gene calls are TRBV28 and TRBJ2-1; tentative D call: TRBD1 (5 bases). In germline, CDR1 is MDHEN, CDR2 SYDVKM. Trimming pared 7 bases from V and 5 bases from J, leaving 18 bases between. This CDR3 has 15 amino acids. Written as DNA, the CDR3 is TGTGCCAGCACCGATCTAGGGGCTTTAGACAATGAGCAGTTCTTC. Encoded protein: CASTDLGALDNEQFF.

This clonotype was counted many times. The genes are TRBV28 and TRBJ1-2, with no clear D. CDR3 length: 15 amino acids. Germline CDR1 MDHEN, CDR2 SYDVKM. Trimming took 6 bases from V and 4 from J, leaving 18 bases between them. CDR3 loop: CASSEDGRLVYGYTF. DNA of the CDR3: TGTGCCAGCAGCGAGGACGGACGTTTGGTCTATGGCTACACCTTC.

The CDR3 DNA follows: TGCGCCAGCAGCCAAGCCTTCCTAGCAAACAATGAGCAGTTCTTC. As protein: CASSQAFLANNEQFF. This sequence joins TRBV4-1 and TRBJ2-1, with D possibly matching TRBD2 (5 bases). Germline CDR1 and CDR2: MGHRA and YSYEKL. V gave up 1 base and J gave up 5 bases, with 12 bases separating them. The CDR3 runs to 15 residues.

This clonotype was observed at least ten times. The junction differs from germline at one of its ends, possibly a read error. This rearrangement joins TRBV7-7 to TRBJ1-6, with a tentative D call TRBD1 (6 bases). CDR1 and CDR2 from the germline V gene are SSHAT and FNYEAQ (reference sequence). CDR3 length equals 18 residues. CDR3 residues: CASRKHTRGDVYNSPLHF. For the CDR3, the DNA is TGTGCTAGCAGAAAACATACGAGGGGGGACGTCTATAATTCACCCCTCCACTTT.

This clonotype was observed at least ten times. The rearrangement uses TRBV27 and TRBJ2-1; D perhaps matches TRBD1 (5 bases). Germline CDR1 MNHEY, CDR2 SMNVEV (reference sequence). The V and J ends lost 6 bases and 0 bases respectively, with 12 bases between them. The CDR3 contains 15 residues. The CDR3 protein is CASSSRQSSYNEQFF. CDR3 coding DNA: TGTGCCAGCAGCTCGAGACAGAGCTCCTACAATGAGCAGTTCTTC.

This clonotype was found many times. The genes are TRBV11-2 and TRBJ1-1, with D unclear. Between the trimmed V and J ends, which lost 2 bases and 7 bases, there was a span of 8 bases. Germline V CDR1 and CDR2: SGHAT, FQNNGV. The CDR3 contains 12 residues. The CDR3 spells CASSLLRNEAFF. CDR3 in DNA: TGTGCCAGCAGCTTACTACGAAATGAAGCTTTCTTT.

This clonotype was picked up many times. The chain has TRBV30 and TRBJ2-1; TRBD1 agrees at 8 bases. CDR3 size: 14 residues. CDR1 is GTSNPN and CDR2 is SVGIG in the germline V gene (reference sequence). Trimming removed 4 bases from V and 5 bases from J; junction bases left unmatched: 7. The DNA for the CDR3 is TGTGCCTGGAATCCAGGGGGCCTAAACAATGAGCAGTTCTTC. Translating it yields CAWNPGGLNNEQFF.

This clonotype was recorded many times. In nucleotides, the CDR3 is TGTGCCAGCAGTTACTCGAATGGGAGGAAGCCAGAGACCCAGTACTTC. Amino acids: CASSYSNGRKPETQYF. This chain uses TRBV6-2 or TRBV6-3 with TRBJ2-5; possibly TRBD2 for D (6 bases). The germline V gene has CDR1 MNHEY and CDR2 SVGEGT. CDR3 length equals 16 residues. The germline V and J ends were trimmed by 0 bases and 4 bases, with 15 bases remaining between them.

This clonotype has at least ten counts. The chain combines TRBV10-3 with TRBJ2-1; the match to TRBD2 covers 13 bases. The V segment lost 6 bases and the J segment 0 bases; nucleotides outside the gene matches: 11. Germline lookup yields CDR1 ENHRY and CDR2 SYGVKD. This CDR3 has 19 amino acids. CDR3: CAISPGLAGEGGSYNEQFF. The CDR3 nucleotides are TGTGCCATCAGCCCAGGACTAGCGGGAGAGGGGGGCTCCTACAATGAGCAGTTCTTC.

A remark on this clonotype: The conserved final phenylalanine or tryptophan is absent from the CDR3, which likely points to a read error. The rearrangement uses TRBV20-1 and TRBJ1-6; no clear D gene. Deletions cut 6 bases from V and 10 bases from J, with 7 bases between. This CDR3 is 10 amino acids long. Per the germline V gene, CDR1 is DFQATT and CDR2 is SNEGSKA (reference sequence). The CDR3 spells CSARHSPLHS. CDR3 DNA sequence: TGCAGTGCCCGACACTCACCCCTCCACTCT.

This clonotype appeared many times. The rearrangement links TRBV19 to TRBJ1-1; D is perhaps TRBD1 (6 bases). With 3 bases removed from V and 0 bases from J, the gap between germline ends came to 8 bases. The CDR3 runs 14 residues. Per germline, CDR1 LNHDA and CDR2 SQIVND (reference sequence). The CDR3 nucleotides read TGTGCCAGTAGTATCCACAGGGTGAACACTGAAGCTTTCTTT. It specifies CASSIHRVNTEAFF. The entire variable domain, with the rest obtained from reference TRBV19 and TRBJ1-1, is as follows: DGGITQSPKYLFRKEGQNVTLSCEQNLNHDAMYWYRQDPGQGLRLIYYSQIVNDFQKGDIAEGYSVSREKKESFPLTVTSAQKNPTAFYLCASSIHRVNTEAFFGQGTRLTVV.